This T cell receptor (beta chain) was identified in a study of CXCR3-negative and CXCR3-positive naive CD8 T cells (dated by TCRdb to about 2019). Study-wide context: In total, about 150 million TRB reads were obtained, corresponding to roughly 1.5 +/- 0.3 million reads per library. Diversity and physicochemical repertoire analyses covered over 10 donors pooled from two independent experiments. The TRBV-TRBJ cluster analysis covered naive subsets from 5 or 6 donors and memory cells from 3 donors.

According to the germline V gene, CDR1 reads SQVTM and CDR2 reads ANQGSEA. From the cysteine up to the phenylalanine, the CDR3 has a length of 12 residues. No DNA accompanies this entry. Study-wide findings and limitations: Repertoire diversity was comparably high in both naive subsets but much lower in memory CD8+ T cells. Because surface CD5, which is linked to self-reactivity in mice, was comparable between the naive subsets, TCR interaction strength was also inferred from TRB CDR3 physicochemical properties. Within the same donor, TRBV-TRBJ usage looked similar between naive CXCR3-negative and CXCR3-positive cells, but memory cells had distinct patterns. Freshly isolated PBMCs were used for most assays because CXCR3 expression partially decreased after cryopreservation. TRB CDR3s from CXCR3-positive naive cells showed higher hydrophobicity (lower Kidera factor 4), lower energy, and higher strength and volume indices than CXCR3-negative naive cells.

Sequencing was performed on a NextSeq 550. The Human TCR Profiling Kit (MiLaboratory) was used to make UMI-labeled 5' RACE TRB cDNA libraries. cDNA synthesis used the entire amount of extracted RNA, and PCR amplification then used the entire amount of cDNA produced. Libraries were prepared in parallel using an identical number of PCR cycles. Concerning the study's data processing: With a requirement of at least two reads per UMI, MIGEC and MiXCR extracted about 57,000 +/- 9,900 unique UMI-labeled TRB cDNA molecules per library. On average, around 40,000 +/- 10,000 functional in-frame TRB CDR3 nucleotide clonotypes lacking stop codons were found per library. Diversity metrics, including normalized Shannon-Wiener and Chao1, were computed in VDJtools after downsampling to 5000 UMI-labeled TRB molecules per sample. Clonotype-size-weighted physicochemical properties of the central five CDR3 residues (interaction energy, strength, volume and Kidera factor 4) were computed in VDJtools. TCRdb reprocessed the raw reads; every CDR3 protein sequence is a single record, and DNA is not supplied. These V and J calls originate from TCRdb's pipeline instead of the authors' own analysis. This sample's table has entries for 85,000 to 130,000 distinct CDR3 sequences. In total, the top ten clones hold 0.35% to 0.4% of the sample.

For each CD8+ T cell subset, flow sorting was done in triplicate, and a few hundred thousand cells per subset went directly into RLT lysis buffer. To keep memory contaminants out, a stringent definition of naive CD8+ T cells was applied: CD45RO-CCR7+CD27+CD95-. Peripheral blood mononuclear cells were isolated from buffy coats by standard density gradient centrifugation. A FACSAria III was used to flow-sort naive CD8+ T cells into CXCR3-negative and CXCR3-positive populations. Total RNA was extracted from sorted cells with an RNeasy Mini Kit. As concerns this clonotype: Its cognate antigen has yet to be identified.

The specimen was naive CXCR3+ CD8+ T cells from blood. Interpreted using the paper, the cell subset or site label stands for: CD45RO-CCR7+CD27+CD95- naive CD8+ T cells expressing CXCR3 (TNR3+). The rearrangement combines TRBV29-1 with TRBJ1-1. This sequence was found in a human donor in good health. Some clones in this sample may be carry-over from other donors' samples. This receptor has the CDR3 CSVELSDTEAFF.